Following are 21 T cell receptor beta chains from one sample sequenced in a study of blood T cell repertoires in COVID-19 (dated by TCRdb to about 2020). Libraries were prepared through the immunoSEQ multiplex PCR assay. Entries here come from immuneACCESS through TCRdb and include only in-frame sequences with V and J called. Some clones fail to appear in such tables; in the studies checked, an unresolved V gene covers under half of the shortfall, and the cause of the remainder is unknown. The sample data list roughly 180,000 clones, and 75% to 90% of these were observed just once. The ten largest account for 2.1% of the sample. The sample consisted of peripheral blood. These receptors all come from a man aged 65 to 85 with active or convalescent COVID-19.

The chain is built from TRBV14 and TRBJ2-7; tentative D call: TRBD2 (5 bases). Germline-derived CDR1 and CDR2 are SGHDN and FVKESK. Trimming stripped 1 base from V and 6 bases from J, with 13 bases between. This CDR3 is built from 14 residues. Written as DNA, the CDR3 is TGTGCCAGCAGCCAAGGTCTTCCAGGACTCGAGCAGTACTTC. Amino acid sequence: CASSQGLPGLEQYF.

CDR3 DNA: TGTGCCAGTACCCGGGACAGACTGAACACTGAAGCTTTCTTT. Translated: CASTRDRLNTEAFF. V gene TRBV28 combines with J gene TRBJ1-1; 7 bases match TRBD1. V trimming: 9 bases; J trimming: 0 bases; junction bases outside the gene matches: 7. The CDR3 totals 14 residues. The V gene's germline CDR1 is MDHEN and CDR2 SYDVKM.

The chain uses TRBV6-1 and TRBJ2-7, with TRBD1 identical over 8 bases. V shed 0 bases, J shed 4 bases, and the junction held 11 bases outside the gene matches. CDR1 and CDR2 from the germline V gene are MNHNS and SASEGT. The CDR3 has 17 amino acids. CDR3 nucleotide sequence: TGTGCCAGCAGTGAAGCCTCTTGGGCCAGGGGGCGATACGAGCAGTACTTC. Its protein product is CASSEASWARGRYEQYF.

The chain recombines TRBV6-6 with TRBJ2-1; D gene ambiguous. Germline assignment: CDR1 MNHNY and CDR2 SVGAGI (reference sequence). The CDR3 consists of 12 residues. V was clipped by 6 bases and J by 9 bases, with 12 bases between them. The CDR3 DNA sequence: TGTGCCAGCAGGACTTCACTAAGTGAGCAGTTCTTC. This codes for CASRTSLSEQFF.

The chain employs TRBV6-5 and TRBJ1-4; TRBD1 is a possible D gene (6 bases). CDR1 and CDR2 from the germline V gene are MNHEY and SVGAGI. V lost 6 bases to trimming and J lost 4 bases, with 12 bases between them. This CDR3 is built from 14 residues. CDR3: CASSGQSINEKLFF. The CDR3 bases are TGTGCCAGCAGCGGACAGAGTATTAATGAAAAACTGTTTTTT.

J is TRBJ1-5 and V is TRBV15; TRBD1 matches 9 bases. With V trimmed by 1 base and J by 5 bases, 3 bases remained unmatched. This CDR3 region has 15 residues. Per the germline V gene, CDR1 is LNHNV and CDR2 is YYDKDF (reference sequence). CDR3 DNA: TGTGCCACCAGCAGAGCCGGGACAGGGTATCAGCCCCAGCATTTT. Amino acids: CATSRAGTGYQPQHF.

This rearrangement joins TRBV19 to TRBJ2-1, with TRBD1 matching 10 bases. Trimming cost V 4 bases and J 7 bases; bases outside gene matches: 7. Per the germline V gene, CDR1 is LNHDA and CDR2 is SQIVND (reference sequence). The CDR3 is 15 amino acids. The CDR3 loop reads CASSRWTGGKNEQFF. For the CDR3, the DNA is TGTGCCAGTAGTAGATGGACAGGGGGGAAGAATGAGCAGTTCTTC.

The genes are TRBV6-2 or TRBV6-3 and TRBJ1-5, with TRBD1 identical over 10 bases. CDR1 MNHEY and CDR2 SVGEGT come from the germline V gene. V lost 2 bases and J lost 3; bases outside the gene matches: 13. This CDR3 is 19 amino acids long. The CDR3 sequence is CASSYPRQGASSVNQPQHF. Written as DNA, the CDR3 is TGTGCCAGCAGTTACCCTCGACAGGGGGCTTCTTCGGTCAATCAGCCCCAGCATTTT.

The chain employs TRBV18 and TRBJ2-1; tentatively, D is TRBD2 (6 bases). Germline V gene data show CDR1 as KGHSH and CDR2 as LQKENI. V was clipped by 0 bases and J by 9 bases, with 9 bases between them. The CDR3 is made up of 13 amino acids. The CDR3 is CASSPPGGLEQFF. CDR3 in DNA: TGTGCCAGCTCACCACCTGGAGGGCTTGAGCAGTTCTTC.

J is TRBJ2-7 and V is TRBV5-1; tentative D call: TRBD1 (5 bases). Germline loops: CDR1 SGHRS, CDR2 YFSETQ. Trimming shortened V by 0 bases and J by 3 bases, and 10 bases separated the two germline ends. The CDR3 has 14 amino acids. The CDR3 coding sequence is TGCGCCAGCAGCTTGGCAGGACAAGTCTACGAGCAGTACTTC. This gives the protein CASSLAGQVYEQYF. The variable domain in full, completed from reference TRBV5-1 and TRBJ2-7, reads KAGVTQTPRYLIKTRGQQVTLSCSPISGHRSVSWYQQTPGQGLQFLFEYFSETQRNKGNFPGRFSGRQFSNSRSEMNVSTLELGDSALYLCASSLAGQVYEQYFGPGTRLTVT.

This clone was detected only a few times. The rearrangement joins TRBV2 to TRBJ1-2, with 7 bases that match TRBD1. Losses at the gene ends were 9 bases for V and 8 bases for J; bases not matched to a gene: 21. The CDR3 has 16 residues. The germline V gene encodes CDR1 SNHLY and CDR2 FYNNEI. The CDR3 reads CASAPRGFDRANGYTF. The CDR3 coding sequence is TGTGCCAGTGCCCCACGTGGTTTCGACAGGGCAAACGGCTACACCTTC.

The rearrangement links TRBV15 to TRBJ1-3, with D maybe TRBD1 (6 bases). Germline CDR1 LNHNV, CDR2 YYDKDF (reference sequence). Trimming took 8 bases from V and 0 from J, leaving 8 bases between them. There are 13 residues in the CDR3. The CDR3 reads CATQTGSGNTIYF. The DNA of the CDR3 is TGTGCCACCCAGACAGGCTCTGGAAACACCATATATTTT.

The CDR3 loop is CSASRGGIHGYTF. The CDR3 coding sequence is TGCAGTGCTAGTAGGGGAGGGATTCATGGCTACACCTTC. The chain has TRBV20-1 and TRBJ1-2; TRBD1 might be the D (5 bases). The CDR3 totals 13 residues. CDR1 DFQATT and CDR2 SNEGSKA come from the germline V gene (reference sequence). V was cut by 3 bases and J by 6 bases, with 14 bases left in between.

The J gene is TRBJ2-5, the V gene TRBV28; D might be TRBD1 (6 bases). Trimming pared 5 bases from V and 4 bases from J, leaving 11 bases between. The germline CDR1 and CDR2 sequences are MDHEN and SYDVKM. This CDR3 is 13 amino acids long. The CDR3 reads CASSTGQLETQYF. CDR3 nucleotides: TGTGCCAGCAGTACCGGACAGCTAGAGACCCAGTACTTC.

The chain couples TRBV5-4 to TRBJ2-6; 14 bases match TRBD2. Germline-derived CDR1 and CDR2 are SGHNT and YYREEE (reference sequence). Unmatched junction bases numbered 9, after V lost 3 bases and J lost 1 base. CDR3 size: 20 residues. CDR3 DNA: TGTGCCAGCAGCTCCGGGACTAGCGGGAGTTGGGGTTCTGGGGCCAACGTCCTGACTTTC. This codes for CASSSGTSGSWGSGANVLTF.

The chain links TRBV12-3 or TRBV12-4 to TRBJ1-4; D perhaps matches TRBD1 (5 bases). The V end was cut by 8 bases, the J end by 8 bases, with 15 bases between. This CDR3 has 13 amino acids. CDR3 residues: CASSSPGGEKLFF. The CDR3 DNA sequence: TGTGCCAGCTCTTCCCCGGGGGGGGAAAAACTGTTTTTT.

The V gene is TRBV5-1, the J gene TRBJ1-1; possible D gene TRBD1, 6 bases. This CDR3 has 16 residues. Trimming stripped 1 base from V and 1 base from J, with 14 bases between. CDR1 and CDR2 (germline): SGHRS, YFSETQ. For the CDR3, the DNA is TGCGCCAGCAGCTTGCCCAAGACAGGTTGGAACACTGAAGCTTTCTTT. The encoded protein is CASSLPKTGWNTEAFF.

The rearrangement joins TRBV2 to TRBJ2-1; TRBD2 is a possible D gene (5 bases). In germline, CDR1 is SNHLY, CDR2 FYNNEI. V shed 10 bases and J shed 6 bases, with 13 bases lying between them. This CDR3 region has 12 residues. This chain's CDR3 is CATTKLGNEQFF. The CDR3 bases are TGTGCCACCACAAAACTAGGCAATGAGCAGTTCTTC.

The V gene is TRBV21-1, the J gene TRBJ2-7; the table's D call, TRBD1, was not checked against the DNA. TRBV21-1 is a pseudogene locus. This CDR3 comprises 15 residues. The DNA for the CDR3 is TGTGCCAGCAGGGTCGGACAGGGGGGGGTCTACGAGCAGTACTTC. Protein: CASRVGQGGVYEQYF.

The V and J genes are TRBV5-6 and TRBJ1-2; unclear D gene. V lost 0 bases, J lost 1 base, and 7 bases lay in between. The germline V gene has CDR1 SGHDT and CDR2 YYEEEE. CDR3 size: 14 residues. The CDR3 bases are TGTGCCAGCAGCTTGGGGCAGATTAACTATGGCTACACCTTC. Encoded protein: CASSLGQINYGYTF.

This chain connects TRBV25-1 to TRBJ2-5, with D perhaps TRBD1 (6 bases). Germline loops: CDR1 MGHDK, CDR2 SYGVNS. This CDR3 is 13 amino acids long. Trimming stripped 6 bases from V and 4 bases from J, with 12 bases between. CDR3 region: CASRQGVRETQYF. The CDR3 DNA reads TGTGCCAGCAGACAGGGTGTGCGAGAGACCCAGTACTTC.